The rows below give T cell receptor beta chains drawn from one sample of a study of T cells in Graves' hyperthyroidism and ophthalmopathy. TCRdb used MiXCR to reprocess the multiplex PCR reads, holding one entry per CDR3 protein. The sample contains 500,000 to 600,000 distinct CDR3 sequences, 16% of which appear only once. The sample consisted of blood. The receptors derive from a woman under 30 with Graves' hyperthyroidism. CDR3s leave out the opening cysteine and the closing phenylalanine or tryptophan. A D gene is named only where the DNA matches it firmly.

SAAGATTEAF 10 TRBJ1-1 TRBV20-1 -
ASSLWQPSEGAKNIQY 16 TRBJ2-4 TRBV7-2 -
ASSTWGSNQPQH 12 TRBJ1-5 TRBV7-2 -
ASSLSFTNEKLF 12 TRBJ1-4 TRBV27 -
ASSSTGNWLNYEQY 14 TRBJ2-7 TRBV7-9 -
ASSQDVGGGGNEQF 14 TRBJ2-1 TRBV14 -
ASSQDSGTSGGETQY 15 TRBJ2-5 TRBV4-3 TRBD2
ASIQSGGLTNTGELF 15 TRBJ2-2 TRBV27 TRBD2
ASSLRLAGYQETQY 14 TRBJ2-5 TRBV11-2 TRBD2
ASSPALGGSNEQF 13 TRBJ2-1 TRBV7-9 -
ASTLVAAGANVLT 13 TRBJ2-6 TRBV28 -
ASSYGAASNEKLL 13 TRBJ1-4 TRBV6-2/TRBV6-3 -
SARDLRLATEAF 12 TRBJ1-1 TRBV20-1 -
ASTRTGVSPLH 11 TRBJ1-6 TRBV6-2/TRBV6-3 TRBD1
ASSLHDRRKYEQY 13 TRBJ2-7 TRBV7-2 -
ASSQQGQGYEQY 12 TRBJ2-7 TRBV5-1 TRBD1
ASSLGQAPDTEAF 13 TRBJ1-1 TRBV3-1 TRBD1
SARDGGSGDTGELF 14 TRBJ2-2 TRBV20-1 TRBD2
SARVRTSPTYEQY 13 TRBJ2-7 TRBV20-1 TRBD2
ASSQDRARQTNSPLH 15 TRBJ1-6 TRBV4-2 -
ASGHSGGETQY 11 TRBJ2-5 TRBV12-5 TRBD2
ASSALFPGTDTQY 13 TRBJ2-3 TRBV28 -
ASSLGLAGARETQY 14 TRBJ2-5 TRBV11-3 TRBD2
ASSGVGANVLT 11 TRBJ2-6 TRBV25-1 -
ASSLVLAGTTDTQY 14 TRBJ2-3 TRBV7-2 TRBD2
ASSLEQDGTEAF 12 TRBJ1-1 TRBV27 -
ATSDPINAEQY 11 TRBJ2-7 TRBV24-1 -
ASSLDHRGPLSYNEQF 16 TRBJ2-1 TRBV11-2 -
ASSPTPSGSFYNEQF 15 TRBJ2-1 TRBV18 TRBD2
SVTGGTNEQF 10 TRBJ2-1 TRBV29-1 TRBD1
SVGGQLNGGELF 12 TRBJ2-2 TRBV29-1 TRBD1
ASSPPPNKPNHGYT 14 TRBJ1-2 TRBV18 -
ASTPEAPEAGGYEQY 15 TRBJ2-7 TRBV2 TRBD2
ASSLGAASSYEQY 13 TRBJ2-7 TRBV5-1 -
ASSPSGGQADTQY 13 TRBJ2-3 TRBV7-3 TRBD2
ASSFELTGSRSPLH 14 TRBJ1-6 TRBV28 -
ASRLAPYNEQF 11 TRBJ2-1 TRBV7-8 -
AISENGNREKLF 12 TRBJ1-4 TRBV10-3 -
ASSKSGTNYGYT 12 TRBJ1-2 TRBV7-3 -
ASSSGGRGNEQF 12 TRBJ2-1 TRBV12-3/TRBV12-4 -
SALGSGNQPQH 11 TRBJ1-5 TRBV20-1 -
ASRRAGMAEAF 11 TRBJ1-1 TRBV27 -
ASSPMGLADPQETQY 15 TRBJ2-5 TRBV4-1 TRBD2
ASSLRAAGNQPQH 13 TRBJ1-5 TRBV12-3/TRBV12-4 -
SVTDRLNTGELF 12 TRBJ2-2 TRBV29-1 TRBD1
ASSFESGYGYT 11 TRBJ1-2 TRBV12-3/TRBV12-4 -
SVPHRGSLTKTQY 13 TRBJ2-5 TRBV20-1 TRBD1
SAREPRTSSYEQY 13 TRBJ2-7 TRBV20-1 -